This TCR beta chain stems from a study of T cells after yellow fever vaccination. V shed 4 bases and J shed 4 bases, with 10 bases lying between them. The CDR3 runs to 14 residues. Researchers made TCR cDNA using 5'RACE template switching, and this step added a universal primer site and UMIs. In TCRdb, the 5' RACE reads were re-called with MiXCR into one record per CDR3 protein. The table records more than 300,000 distinct CDR3 sequences, roughly 10% of them present only once. Study results and limitations: In post-booster samples, most primary-vaccination clones reappeared (about 97% CD4, roughly 90% CD8). The secondary response peaked faster, at day 5 versus 15, but was weaker.

This clonotype has ten or more counts. Its antigen is as yet unknown. This chain joins TRBV12-3 or TRBV12-4 and TRBJ2-2; no clear D. The TCR sequence derives from a man aged 18 to 30 who received the YFV17D yellow fever vaccine. The sequencing here drew on CD4+ T cells sorted from PBMCs, taken 45 days after the yellow fever booster vaccination. The CDR3 bases are TGTGCCAGCAGTTCGACGAGCGTCACCGGGGAGCTGTTTTTT. Residues: CASSSTSVTGELFF.